Only one count was recorded for the clone carrying this T cell receptor (beta chain). Antigen: not known. TCRdb reprocessed the 5' RACE reads with MiXCR, giving one entry per CDR3 protein. The sample has about 260,000 distinct CDR3 sequences, approximately 7% seen once. This record comes from a study of identical twins. V shed 3 bases, J shed 5 bases, and the junction held 3 bases outside the gene matches. Germline lookup yields CDR1 MRHNA and CDR2 SNTAGT. This CDR3 region has 16 residues. Healthy Caucasians made up all donors. Findings and limits, study-wide: Sequences that were beta out-of-frame showed weaker excess twin sharing.

The sample was also linked to a second study, of yellow fever vaccine responses in identical twins.

The sequencing sample was made of memory (CD45RO+) T cells sorted from blood. The sequence was obtained from a young woman in good health. The rearrangement uses TRBV6-4 and TRBJ2-2, with 13 bases fitting TRBD2. In DNA form, the CDR3 reads TGTGCCAGCAGTGATGGGACTAGCGGGGCAACCGGGGAGCTGTTTTTT. Translating gives CASSDGTSGATGELFF.